Reported below is one T cell receptor (beta chain). The sample belongs to a study of blood T cell repertoires in COVID-19. Study at large: COVID-19 samples collected from the United States, Italy and Spain covered acute and convalescent phases. The cDNA or gDNA used as material had been derived from T cells, B-cell-depleted T cells, or PBMCs.

Sequencing used immunoSEQ multiplex PCR; TCRdb keeps in-frame clones, though not all of them. This sample has a few hundred thousand clones; 75% to 90% occur once, and the top ten carry approximately 10%. The CDR3 runs to 13 residues. The junction had 5 bases not matched to a gene; V was cut back by 2 bases and J by 8 bases. Per germline, CDR1 GTSNPN and CDR2 SVGIG (reference sequence). The gene calls are TRBV30 and TRBJ2-1; 8 positions agree with TRBD2. This sequence was found in a woman in her 70s with COVID-19, enrolled during active disease. Sample: peripheral blood. This CDR3 is CAWSSGRGHEQFF. The CDR3 coding sequence is TGTGCCTGGAGTAGCGGGAGAGGTCATGAGCAGTTCTTC.